Following are 26 T cell receptor beta chains from one sample sequenced in a study of chemoradiotherapy in HPV16-positive cancers. The method was immunoSEQ multiplex PCR; TCRdb's version includes in-frame clones alone and lacks a portion of them. The table shows about 68,000 clones, with 88% occurring only once. The source was blood, collected from a patient who underwent chemoradiotherapy. The receptors were sampled from a human donor with HPV-associated anogenital cancer.

The chain carries TRBV6-5 and TRBJ1-2; D is unresolved. CDR1 and CDR2 (germline): MNHEY, SVGAGI. The CDR3 consists of 15 residues. V was pared by 7 bases and J by 0 bases, with 15 bases between. For the CDR3, the DNA is TGTGCCAGCACCTTAAACAGTGTAGCTAACTATGGCTACACCTTC. Protein: CASTLNSVANYGYTF.

The chain combines TRBV28 with TRBJ1-5; 7 nucleotides agree with TRBD1. The CDR3 extends over 15 amino acids. Trimming took 5 bases from V and 3 from J; bases not matched to a gene: 7. CDR1 MDHEN and CDR2 SYDVKM come from the germline V gene. The DNA of the CDR3 is TGTGCCAGCAGTCCAGACAGGGTAAACAATCAGCCCCAGCATTTT. It specifies CASSPDRVNNQPQHF.

J is TRBJ1-4 and V is TRBV2; D might be TRBD1 (5 bases). CDR3 length: 12 residues. Germline V gene data show CDR1 as SNHLY and CDR2 as FYNNEI. V was clipped by 7 bases and J by 7 bases, with 10 bases between them. The CDR3 loop reads CASNGDGEKLFF. The CDR3 nucleotides are TGTGCCAGCAACGGGGACGGTGAAAAACTGTTTTTT.

A few counts support this clone. The CDR3 spells CASRSVAGGSDTQYF. In DNA form, the CDR3 reads TGTGCCAGTAGAAGCGTAGCGGGAGGGTCCGATACGCAGTATTTT. This rearrangement joins TRBV19 to TRBJ2-3; 11 positions match TRBD2. Trimming removed 6 bases from V and 6 bases from J; junction bases left unmatched: 8. Germline-derived CDR1 and CDR2 are LNHDA and SQIVND (reference sequence). The CDR3 consists of 15 residues.

J is TRBJ1-1 and V is TRBV4-1, with D maybe TRBD1 (5 bases). Germline V gene sequence: CDR1 MGHRA, CDR2 YSYEKL. CDR3 length: 15 residues. Trimming shortened V by 0 bases and J by 5 bases, and 13 bases separated the two germline ends. The CDR3 loop is CASSQDQAGRTEAFF. The CDR3 bases are TGCGCCAGCAGCCAAGATCAGGCAGGGCGGACTGAAGCTTTCTTT.

This rearrangement joins TRBV6-6 to TRBJ1-5; D is unclear. CDR1 is MNHNY, CDR2 SVGAGI, per germline (reference sequence). V was shortened by 11 bases and J by 4 bases, with 12 bases between the two germline ends. The length of the CDR3 is 12 residues. The CDR3 reads CAAGPLNQPQHF. The CDR3 region has the DNA TGTGCCGCGGGCCCCCTAAATCAGCCCCAGCATTTT.

This rearrangement joins TRBV7-9 to TRBJ1-2; D gene ambiguous. V lost 4 bases and J lost 4, with 13 bases in between. Germline V gene sequence: CDR1 SEHNR, CDR2 FQNEAQ (reference sequence). The CDR3 runs 14 residues. CDR3 nucleotides: TGTGCCAGCAGCTCCTCCGCCCTTACCTATGGCTACACCTTC. It is translated as CASSSSALTYGYTF.

The V gene is TRBV4-1, the J gene TRBJ2-3; D unclear. V was cut by 0 bases and J by 4 bases, with 5 bases left in between. Germline lookup yields CDR1 MGHRA and CDR2 YSYEKL. The CDR3 totals 13 residues. CDR3 bases: TGCGCCAGCAGCCAAGAGAGTCCAGATACGCAGTATTTT. Amino acids: CASSQESPDTQYF.

The chain recombines TRBV5-1 with TRBJ1-5, with 7 bases that match TRBD1. This CDR3 has 17 residues. Germline V gene sequence: CDR1 SGHRS, CDR2 YFSETQ. The V segment lost 0 bases and the J segment 1 base; nucleotides outside the gene matches: 7. This CDR3 reads CASSLEGGHGSNQPQHF. In nucleotides, the CDR3 is TGCGCCAGCAGCTTGGAAGGGGGCCATGGGAGCAATCAGCCCCAGCATTTT.

The V call is TRBV5-1, the J call TRBJ1-1; D not resolved. V was trimmed by 1 base and J by 4 bases, leaving 14 bases between them. The germline V gene encodes CDR1 SGHRS and CDR2 YFSETQ. This CDR3 has 15 residues. CDR3 DNA sequence: TGCGCCAGCAGCTTGACTGGGGATCCAGGCACTGAAGCTTTCTTT. Translated, it gives CASSLTGDPGTEAFF.

The J gene is TRBJ2-7, the V gene TRBV2, with 9 bases matching TRBD1. The CDR3 contains 15 residues. Germline CDR1 reads SNHLY; CDR2 reads FYNNEI. V was pared by 3 bases and J by 3 bases, with 6 bases of the junction left unmatched. Here the CDR3 DNA reads TGTGCCAGCAGTGAGGACAGGGGAGCACTCTACGAGCAGTACTTC. Amino acids: CASSEDRGALYEQYF.

The rearrangement links TRBV20-1 to TRBJ1-1; no clear D gene. The CDR3 sequence is 11 residues long. The germline V and J ends were trimmed by 0 bases and 1 base, with 0 bases remaining between them. Germline-derived CDR1 and CDR2 are DFQATT and SNEGSKA (reference sequence). The CDR3 sequence is CSARENTEAFF. As DNA, the CDR3 is TGCAGTGCTAGAGAGAACACTGAAGCTTTCTTT.

This chain uses TRBV5-1 with TRBJ1-2, with a possible D match to TRBD1 (5 bases). Germline V gene lookup returns CDR1 SGHRS and CDR2 YFSETQ. The V and J ends lost 4 bases and 3 bases respectively, with 13 bases between them. The CDR3 is 14 amino acids. This chain's CDR3 is CASSLTEGHYGYTF. The CDR3 DNA reads TGCGCCAGCAGCCTAACCGAGGGGCACTATGGCTACACCTTC.

The gene calls are TRBV4-2 and TRBJ2-7; D is unclear. V was pared by 4 bases and J by 4 bases, with 14 bases between. The germline V gene encodes CDR1 LGHNA and CDR2 YNFKEQ. The CDR3 length is 14 residues. The CDR3 loop reads CASSLRGGQYEQYF. Here the CDR3 DNA reads TGTGCCAGCAGCCTTAGAGGTGGCCAATACGAGCAGTACTTC.

The chain links TRBV30 to TRBJ1-6, with TRBD1 matching 8 bases. Germline assignment: CDR1 GTSNPN and CDR2 SVGIG (reference sequence). Unmatched junction bases numbered 1, after V lost 2 bases and J lost 7 bases. The CDR3 covers 13 residues. CDR3 amino acids: CAWSNRGNSPLHF. CDR3 DNA sequence: TGTGCCTGGAGTAACAGGGGGAATTCACCCCTCCACTTT.

The rearrangement joins TRBV27 to TRBJ1-6; D might be TRBD1 (5 bases). Germline CDR1 and CDR2: MNHEY and SMNVEV (reference sequence). The V end lost 6 bases, the J end lost 9 bases, and 18 bases lay between the germline ends. This CDR3 is 15 amino acids long. The CDR3 loop reads CASRAGTLRGSPLHF. CDR3 in DNA: TGTGCCAGCAGAGCCGGGACCCTCCGAGGTTCACCCCTCCACTTT.

V and J are TRBV11-2 and TRBJ1-5, with D possibly matching TRBD1 (6 bases). The CDR3 spans 17 residues. The V end was cut by 5 bases, the J end by 3 bases, with 20 bases between. CDR1 is SGHAT, CDR2 FQNNGV, per germline. The CDR3 sequence is CASSRTASRGDNQPQHF. CDR3 DNA sequence: TGTGCCAGCAGCCGCACGGCGAGCAGGGGTGACAATCAGCCCCAGCATTTT. The full variable domain, with the rest looked up from reference TRBV11-2 and TRBJ1-5, is EAGVAQSPRYKIIEKRQSVAFWCNPISGHATLYWYQQILGQGPKLLIQFQNNGVVDDSQLPKDRFSAERLKGVDSTLKIQPAKLEDSAVYLCASSRTASRGDNQPQHFGDGTRLSIL.

The chain joins TRBV19 to TRBJ1-5; D is uncertain. The CDR3 is 12 residues long. Per germline, CDR1 LNHDA and CDR2 SQIVND (reference sequence). The V end was cut by 5 bases, the J end by 5 bases, with 7 bases between. The CDR3 DNA is TGTGCCAGTAGTTTTCAGTATCAGCCCCAGCATTTT. Translated, it gives CASSFQYQPQHF.

The chain carries TRBV27 and TRBJ2-7; 9 nucleotides line up with TRBD1. This CDR3 region has 16 residues. V trimming: 5 bases; J trimming: 0 bases; junction bases outside the gene matches: 8. The germline gives CDR1 MNHEY, CDR2 SMNVEV (reference sequence). The CDR3 DNA is TGTGCCAGCAGTCCCGGGACAGGGAGGAACTCCTACGAGCAGTACTTC. It is translated as CASSPGTGRNSYEQYF.

The chain couples TRBV19 to TRBJ1-2; 8 nucleotides match TRBD1. The CDR3 runs 13 residues. CDR1 and CDR2 from the germline V gene are LNHDA and SQIVND (reference sequence). Trimming took 6 bases from V and 4 from J; bases not matched to a gene: 4. Here the CDR3 DNA reads TGTGCCAGTAGCCGGGACAGGCTCTATGGCTACACCTTC. Its translation: CASSRDRLYGYTF.

The V and J genes are TRBV27 and TRBJ2-2; D is ambiguous. The CDR3 runs 15 residues. V lost 5 bases and J 7 bases, leaving 17 bases between the germline ends. Germline values: CDR1 MNHEY, CDR2 SMNVEV (reference sequence). CDR3 residues: CASSPNLGPGGELFF. The CDR3 DNA reads as TGTGCCAGCAGTCCGAACCTTGGGCCTGGCGGGGAGCTGTTTTTT.

J is TRBJ2-1 and V is TRBV6-1; D remains ambiguous. In germline, CDR1 is MNHNS, CDR2 SASEGT. Trimming removed 2 bases from V and 4 bases from J, with 18 bases in between. The CDR3 spans 17 residues. CDR3 sequence: CASSEFSWGLTYNEQFF. CDR3 nucleotides: TGTGCCAGCAGTGAATTTTCGTGGGGTCTTACATACAATGAGCAGTTCTTC.

CDR3: CASTAGQNYGYTF. In nucleotides, the CDR3 is TGTGCCAGCACAGCGGGACAGAACTATGGCTACACCTTC. The chain combines TRBV6-1 with TRBJ1-2; 7 positions agree with TRBD1. V gave up 7 bases and J gave up 2 bases; unmatched junction bases: 4. This CDR3 is 13 amino acids long. Germline values: CDR1 MNHNS, CDR2 SASEGT.

The chain combines TRBV6-6 with TRBJ2-3; no firm D call. V was shortened by 5 bases and J by 3 bases, with 3 bases between the two germline ends. CDR3 length: 11 residues. Germline values: CDR1 MNHNY, CDR2 SVGAGI (reference sequence). CDR3 in amino acids: CASSVTDTQYF. CDR3 bases: TGTGCCAGCAGTGTAACAGATACGCAGTATTTT.

This chain links TRBV19 with TRBJ1-1, with a weak D call TRBD1 (5 bases). The ends were cut back, 7 bases at V and 4 bases at J, with 13 bases in the middle. The germline V gene has CDR1 LNHDA and CDR2 SQIVND (reference sequence). The CDR3 loop spans 13 amino acids. The CDR3 DNA is TGTGCCAGTAATCAGGGAGTGAGCACTGAAGCTTTCTTT. It encodes CASNQGVSTEAFF.

The rearrangement joins TRBV7-2 to TRBJ2-2; 9 bases map to TRBD1. V was clipped by 7 bases and J by 4 bases; unmatched bases: 7. The CDR3 covers 15 residues. The V gene's germline CDR1 is SGHTA and CDR2 FQGNSA. CDR3 sequence (DNA): TGTGCCAGCATTATGACAGGGGGTCTCACCGGGGAGCTGTTTTTT. It specifies CASIMTGGLTGELFF.